Presented here are 11 T cell receptor beta chains from one specimen sequenced in a study of immune evolution from preneoplasia to lung adenocarcinoma. Profiling relied on immunoSEQ multiplex PCR, and the TCRdb table lists in-frame clones only, not all of them. The sample records approximately 7,600 clones, over 55% being singletons. The sequencing input was FFPE lung adenocarcinoma in situ tissue. These receptors were obtained from a donor aged 70 or older with lung adenocarcinoma. Some clones in this sample may be carry-over from other donors' samples.

The chain links TRBV6-1 to TRBJ1-1, with D perhaps TRBD1 (6 bases). V lost 8 bases, J lost 4 bases, and 11 bases lay in between. The germline V gene has CDR1 MNHNS and CDR2 SASEGT. There are 12 residues in the CDR3. The CDR3 region has the DNA TGTGCCAGCGGGGGGCACGGCACTGAAGCTTTCTTT. Translation gives CASGGHGTEAFF.

This clone has more than one count but fewer than ten. The chain uses TRBV4-3 and TRBJ1-2; perhaps TRBD1 as D (5 bases). Looked up from germline, CDR1 is LGHNA and CDR2 is YSLEER. The CDR3 length is 14 residues. V lost 0 bases and J lost 8, with 13 bases in between. CDR3 sequence reads: CASSQDRTRGGYTF. The CDR3 nucleotides are TGCGCCAGCAGCCAAGATAGGACACGGGGAGGCTACACCTTC.

This clone occurred a few times. CDR3 loop: CASSPWGTSSYEQYF. The DNA for the CDR3 is TGTGCCAGCTCACCATGGGGCACTTCATCCTACGAGCAGTACTTC. The chain has TRBV18 and TRBJ2-7, with TRBD1 as a possible D gene (5 bases). In germline, CDR1 is KGHSH, CDR2 LQKENI. The CDR3 extends over 15 amino acids. Trimming took 2 bases from V and 1 from J, leaving 12 bases between them.

This clone was counted a few times. The chain links TRBV28 to TRBJ2-3, with a weak D call TRBD2 (6 bases). Germline CDR1 and CDR2: MDHEN and SYDVKM. CDR3 length: 13 residues. The ends were cut back, 6 bases at V and 3 bases at J, with 10 bases in the middle. The CDR3 reads CASRRDATDTQYF. CDR3 sequence (DNA): TGTGCCAGCAGGCGGGACGCGACAGATACGCAGTATTTT.

This chain joins TRBV27 and TRBJ2-1; 13 bases fit TRBD2. Germline CDR1 and CDR2: MNHEY and SMNVEV (reference sequence). This CDR3 is 15 amino acids long. V shed 6 bases, J shed 9 bases, and the junction held 8 bases outside the gene matches. The CDR3 nucleotides read TGTGCCAGCAGCCCACTAGCGGGAGGGGTCAGTGAGCAGTTCTTC. Translation: CASSPLAGGVSEQFF.

The CDR3 protein is CASSPRDPEYGYTF. In DNA, the CDR3 is TGTGCCAGCAGCCCACGGGACCCGGAATATGGCTACACCTTC. The chain carries TRBV7-2 and TRBJ1-2; D possibly corresponds to TRBD1 (5 bases). The length of the CDR3 is 14 residues. V was pared by 5 bases and J by 5 bases, with 15 bases between. Germline CDR1 and CDR2: SGHTA and FQGNSA.

The chain recombines TRBV19 with TRBJ2-4; TRBD2 might be the D (5 bases). Germline values: CDR1 LNHDA, CDR2 SQIVND (reference sequence). This CDR3 has 14 amino acids. The V gene lost 6 bases and the J gene lost 4 bases, with 13 bases spanning the gap. The CDR3 protein is CASRGLLGKNIQYF. CDR3 sequence (DNA): TGTGCCAGTAGAGGACTCTTGGGGAAAAACATTCAGTACTTC.

The chain combines TRBV6-1 with TRBJ1-4; D is perhaps TRBD1 (5 bases). The germline V gene encodes CDR1 MNHNS and CDR2 SASEGT. This CDR3 contains 15 residues. Between the trimmed V and J ends, which lost 6 bases and 13 bases, there was a span of 24 bases. The chain's CDR3 is CASSRTSGWGDLLFF. The DNA for the CDR3 is TGTGCCAGCAGCCGGACCTCGGGGTGGGGGGACCTACTGTTTTTT.

This rearrangement joins TRBV7-2 to TRBJ1-2, with a possible D match to TRBD1 (6 bases). Germline V gives CDR1 SGHTA, CDR2 FQGNSA. CDR3 size: 14 residues. Trimming shortened V by 0 bases and J by 8 bases, and 13 bases separated the two germline ends. CDR3 protein: CASSLARGAMGYTF. The CDR3 DNA follows: TGTGCCAGCAGCTTAGCTCGGGGGGCTATGGGCTACACCTTC.

In this sample, this clone turned up a few times. The J gene is TRBJ2-1, the V gene TRBV2, with a possible D match to TRBD2 (5 bases). The germline V gene encodes CDR1 SNHLY and CDR2 FYNNEI. This CDR3 comprises 15 residues. The ends were cut back, 4 bases at V and 3 bases at J, with 13 bases in the middle. The CDR3 DNA reads as TGTGCCAGCAGTGCGGAGCGGACCCTCTACAATGAGCAGTTCTTC. Its protein is CASSAERTLYNEQFF.

The chain combines TRBV4-2 with TRBJ1-6; D is uncertain. This CDR3 contains 13 residues. Germline-derived CDR1 and CDR2 are LGHNA and YNFKEQ. As DNA, the CDR3 is TGTGCAGTAGCCTCTGGGTGGAAATCACCCCTCCACTTT. Translated: CAVASGWKSPLHF.